The present T cell receptor beta chain was sequenced within a study of blood T cell repertoires in COVID-19. Whole-study context: The United States, Italy and Spain provided the acute and convalescent COVID-19 samples. Sources were T cells, B-cell-depleted T cells, or PBMCs; the material itself was cDNA or gDNA.

The CDR3 covers 18 residues. From germline, CDR1 is MNHEY and CDR2 SMNVEV (reference sequence). V dropped 4 bases and J dropped 1; count of bases not matched to a gene: 14. Source study methods: Amplified reference gene primers provided the basis for estimating nucleated cell counts. The method was immunoSEQ multiplex PCR; TCRdb's version includes in-frame clones alone and lacks a portion of them. V, J and clone size are taken as reported in that table, and D and trimming were inferred from the DNA itself. Here the sample spans around 310,000 clones, around 87% being singletons. This TCR was sampled from a woman aged 40 to 50 with COVID-19, enrolled during active disease. The chain uses TRBV27 and TRBJ2-5; TRBD2 agrees at 8 bases. The specimen was peripheral blood. The CDR3 loop reads CASSYNGLGGGFQETQYF. CDR3 coding DNA: TGTGCCAGCAGTTATAACGGTCTGGGCGGGGGGTTCCAAGAGACCCAGTACTTC.